This T cell receptor beta chain stems from a study of vaccination and CD4 T cells after COVID-19. About the study: Ranging from 14 to 241, the interval between dose two and post-vaccine sampling had a median of approximately 77 days.

Once obtained from cultured CD4+ T cells, the DNA was sequenced using the Oncomine TCR Beta short-read assay. TCRdb re-derived calls from the PCR reads in MiXCR, one entry per CDR3 protein. The sample has tens of thousands of distinct CDR3 sequences, more than 25% seen once. Per the germline V gene, CDR1 is ENHRY and CDR2 is SYGVKD. V lost 5 bases and J lost 8, with 13 bases in between. The CDR3 spans 14 residues. On this clonotype: Its antigen is unidentified.

Study-level findings and limits: The study sampled relatively few convalescent patients and omitted early post-infection timepoints.

The time point: late sampling 161 to 241 days after vaccination in three convalescent patients. Treatment described: roughly 10-day PBMC culture with coronavirus spike peptide pools or control peptides (ViraFEST assay). Positive PCR tests dated from March to December 2020, predating US Alpha, Beta and Delta variants. Each well received fewer than 2.5 million PBMCs, cultured with about 9.4 IU/ml IL-2 and approximately 10 ug/ml peptide pools. This receptor was taken from a human donor who had recovered from COVID-19. This specimen was CD4+ T cells from blood, cultured in vitro, taken about 7 months after SARS-CoV-2 vaccination. The chain uses TRBV10-3 and TRBJ2-6; no clear D gene. The CDR3 coding sequence is TGTGCCATCAGTTCGCGAGAAGGGCCCAACGTCCTGACTTTC. Amino acid sequence: CAISSREGPNVLTF.